The following is a TCR gamma chain sequence with its context. It has no known antigen specificity. A clone one base away is much larger, so this may be a read error. Genomic DNA was extracted with the QIAamp DNA FFPE tissue kit from ten 5-um FFPE scrolls per case. Classification of coeliac disease based on the TCR repertoire was tested using fully anonymised formalin-fixed paraffin-embedded duodenal biopsies that were surplus to diagnostic needs. Library generation was performed with multiplex PCR. TCRdb shows the sequencer as Ion Torrent PGM. TRG repertoires were amplified from approximately 0.2 ug of biopsy DNA using the LymphoTrack kit, whose primers carry Illumina adapters. TRG amplicons were purified using AMPure XP beads, were quantified on a 2100 Bioanalyzer, and were pooled equimolarly. TRG libraries were sequenced on an Ion PGM instrument. The authors processed their data as follows. Reads in which more than 10% of nucleotides fell below the per-patient third-quartile quality score were removed with FastX. Alignment of reads was performed with IMGT/HighV-QUEST so that V, D and J genes were assigned, CDR3 regions were identified and functionality was assessed. Sequences were converted to amino acids, and every sequence predicted to be non-functional was removed. CDR3s were broken into kmers both with and without positional annotation, kmer frequencies were analysed by PCA, and samples were clustered using each of the 1023 combinations of PCs 1-10. Classification was validated by leave-one-out cross-validation, re-optimising parameters on the remaining samples each time. Using the vegan R package, Shannon diversity was calculated from repeated random subsamples whose size matched the lowest read count. TCRdb reanalyzed the public reads with the CATT caller, and identical DNA sequences were merged afterwards. These V and J calls are TCRdb output, not the study's own analysis. This sample lists about 1,800 gamma-chain clones; 45% to 50% were detected once. Roughly 8% of the sample is held by the ten biggest clonotypes.

There are 14 amino acids in the CDR3, from cysteine to phenylalanine inclusive. Kept here is only the CDR3 DNA, which spans 42 bases and is read in frame from base 1. Looking up the germline V gene yields CDR1 EGSNGY and CDR2 YDSYNSKV. The data belong to a study of intestinal T cells in coeliac disease (dated by TCRdb to the early 2020s). The study in broad terms: Coeliac patients were much younger than controls, with mean ages of around 15 versus 50 years in the TRG cohort. The TCR-delta (TRD) cohort comprised duodenal biopsies from about ten coeliac disease patients and about ten non-coeliac controls. A second, larger TCR-gamma (TRG) cohort comprised duodenal biopsies from more than 30 coeliac disease patients and under 25 non-coeliac controls. The research as a whole found: In training, clustering based on TRD kmers put every one of the 22 biopsies in the right class, and the leave-one-out accuracy was reported as 91%. Of roughly 54 biopsies, about 51 (around 94%) were correctly classified by TRG clustering, and a leave-one-out accuracy of about 90% was reported. A significant age difference was observed between coeliac and control groups, although significant classification was not yielded by an age-split analysis. FFPE-derived DNA was found to be relatively degraded, and loss of a proportion of TCR sequences in each sample was likely caused by this degradation. There was no way to tell repeated CDR3 amino acid sequences apart from PCR duplicates.

The material sequenced was a duodenal biopsy. The clonotype originates from a human donor with celiac disease. In this chain, TRGV2 is recombined with TRGJP2. The DNA sequence follows: TGTGCCACCTGGGACGGTAGTGGTGATTGGATCAAGACGTTT. Translated, this gives CATWDGSGDWIKTF.